The 26 T cell receptor beta chains listed next were all sequenced from one sample in a study of OX40 agonist ivuxolimab in advanced cancers. The assay was immunoSEQ multiplex PCR, and TCRdb's table has in-frame clones only and misses some. The sample consists of tens of thousands of clones, around four fifths of them appearing once. Sequenced here: CD4+ or CD8+ T cells sorted from blood, sampled in a trial of the OX40 agonist ivuxolimab. These receptors were obtained from an adult with an advanced solid tumor such as melanoma, head and neck, liver or kidney cancer.

The chain links TRBV5-1 to TRBJ2-3; 15 nucleotides match TRBD2. Germline lookup yields CDR1 SGHRS and CDR2 YFSETQ. V trimming: 4 bases; J trimming: 0 bases; junction bases outside the gene matches: 3. The CDR3 extends over 17 amino acids. CDR3 amino acids: CASSRTSGGASTDTQYF. The CDR3, as DNA: TGCGCCAGCAGCAGGACTAGCGGGGGGGCGAGCACAGATACGCAGTATTTT.

The rearrangement uses TRBV29-1 and TRBJ2-3; tentative D call: TRBD2 (5 bases). Germline V lookup: CDR1 SQVTM, CDR2 ANQGSEA. With 3 bases removed from V and 0 bases from J, the gap between germline ends came to 10 bases. The CDR3 runs 14 residues. The CDR3 region is CSVEEAKSTDTQYF. In DNA, the CDR3 is TGCAGCGTTGAGGAGGCGAAGAGCACAGATACGCAGTATTTT.

The chain recombines TRBV9 with TRBJ2-1; D unclear. The V gene lost 3 bases and the J gene lost 2 bases, with 9 bases spanning the gap. The CDR3 is 14 residues long. Germline V gene lookup returns CDR1 SGDLS and CDR2 YYNGEE. CDR3 sequence reads: CASSASTTYNEQFF. The DNA for the CDR3 is TGTGCCAGCAGCGCTAGTACTACCTACAATGAGCAGTTCTTC.

This chain links TRBV19 with TRBJ2-5; a possible D gene is TRBD1 (7 bases). The V and J ends lost 3 bases and 4 bases respectively, with 18 bases between them. The V gene's germline CDR1 is LNHDA and CDR2 SQIVND (reference sequence). The CDR3 is 16 amino acids. Here the CDR3 reads CASSIPNQGGGETQYF. The CDR3, as DNA: TGTGCCAGTAGTATCCCTAACCAGGGGGGAGGAGAGACCCAGTACTTC.

This clone has just a few counts. The chain uses TRBV4-1 and TRBJ2-2; D call uncertain. Germline CDR1 reads MGHRA; CDR2 reads YSYEKL. The germline V and J ends were trimmed by 2 bases and 7 bases, with 17 bases remaining between them. The CDR3 spans 16 residues. DNA for the CDR3: TGCGCCAGCAGCCAACAGGACCTAATCTCGATCGGGGAGCTGTTTTTT. It translates to CASSQQDLISIGELFF.

V usage is TRBV6-6 and J usage is TRBJ2-1; 8 bases match TRBD2. V shed 5 bases and J 6 bases; nucleotides not matched to a gene: 6. This CDR3 spans 14 amino acids. The germline V gene has CDR1 MNHNY and CDR2 SVGAGI (reference sequence). The CDR3 reads CASSLVGTSNEQFF. In DNA form, the CDR3 reads TGTGCCAGCAGTCTAGTCGGGACTAGCAATGAGCAGTTCTTC.

This chain joins TRBV9 and TRBJ2-5, with TRBD1 matching over 7 bases. The CDR3 runs 16 residues. CDR1 SGDLS and CDR2 YYNGEE come from the germline V gene. V lost 0 bases, J lost 2 bases, and 7 bases stayed unmatched. As DNA, the CDR3 is TGTGCCAGCAGCGTAGAAAGTCAGGGGGTTCAAGAGACCCAGTACTTC. This codes for CASSVESQGVQETQYF.

This clone has a handful of counts. The chain combines TRBV5-6 with TRBJ1-3; D possibly corresponds to TRBD1 (5 bases). This CDR3 has 16 residues. Germline CDR1 is SGHDT and CDR2 is YYEEEE. The V end was cut by 0 bases, the J end by 0 bases, with 10 bases between. For the CDR3, the DNA is TGTGCCAGCAGCTTGGCCGGGACTGGCTCTGGAAACACCATATATTTT. This sequence encodes CASSLAGTGSGNTIYF.

The chain links TRBV7-9 to TRBJ2-7; 14 bases match TRBD2. This CDR3 comprises 18 residues. Losses at the gene ends were 5 bases for V and 2 bases for J; bases not matched to a gene: 11. Germline CDR1 SEHNR, CDR2 FQNEAQ (reference sequence). CDR3 sequence: CASSPWTSGGLIAYEQYF. For the CDR3, the DNA is TGTGCCAGCAGCCCGTGGACTAGCGGGGGGTTAATAGCCTACGAGCAGTACTTC.

This clone has a handful of counts. The rearrangement links TRBV7-2 to TRBJ1-6; 8 nucleotides match TRBD1. Germline V gives CDR1 SGHTA, CDR2 FQGNSA. The length of the CDR3 is 14 residues. V dropped 6 bases and J dropped 10; count of bases not matched to a gene: 8. The CDR3 DNA reads TGTGCCAGCAGTCAGGGGGCAGGGAGGTCACCCCTCCACTTT. Its translation: CASSQGAGRSPLHF.

The CDR3 bases are TGTGCCAGTAGTACCCGGACGGTTATCTATGGCTACACCTTC. Its translation: CASSTRTVIYGYTF. This chain connects TRBV19 to TRBJ1-2; unclear D gene. Germline V gives CDR1 LNHDA, CDR2 SQIVND (reference sequence). The CDR3 spans 14 residues. V was trimmed by 4 bases and J by 4 bases, leaving 13 bases between them.

This clone has just one count. The chain couples TRBV30 to TRBJ2-3; D is undetermined. The ends were cut back, 3 bases at V and 6 bases at J, with 16 bases in the middle. The CDR3 spans 14 residues. In germline, CDR1 is GTSNPN, CDR2 SVGIG (reference sequence). The DNA of the CDR3 is TGTGCCTGGAGCCCAGGCTTGGGTCGGGATACGCAGTATTTT. This encodes CAWSPGLGRDTQYF.

The CDR3 here is CASSLEGLNTGELFF. Written as DNA, the CDR3 is TGCGCCAGCAGCTTGGAGGGCCTGAACACCGGGGAGCTGTTTTTT. The V and J genes are TRBV5-1 and TRBJ2-2; D call uncertain. The CDR3 consists of 15 residues. V lost 0 bases and J 1 base, leaving 7 bases between the germline ends. Germline V CDR1 and CDR2: SGHRS, YFSETQ.

This chain uses TRBV7-2 with TRBJ1-2, with D tentatively TRBD1 (5 bases). The ends were cut back, 3 bases at V and 1 base at J, with 12 bases in the middle. Germline CDR1 is SGHTA and CDR2 is FQGNSA. This CDR3 has 15 amino acids. CDR3 amino acids: CASSLTVLGNYGYTF. CDR3 nucleotide sequence: TGTGCCAGCAGCTTGACAGTTCTTGGTAACTATGGCTACACCTTC.

The chain's CDR3 is CASSLGTGYMNTEAFF. DNA of the CDR3: TGCGCCAGCAGCTTGGGGACAGGATACATGAACACTGAAGCTTTCTTT. The chain recombines TRBV5-1 with TRBJ1-1, with 7 nucleotides matching TRBD1. The junction had 5 bases not matched to a gene; V was cut back by 0 bases and J by 0 bases. The CDR3 contains 16 residues. CDR1 is SGHRS and CDR2 is YFSETQ in the germline V gene. Full variable domain (outside the CDR3, taken from reference TRBV5-1 and TRBJ1-1): KAGVTQTPRYLIKTRGQQVTLSCSPISGHRSVSWYQQTPGQGLQFLFEYFSETQRNKGNFPGRFSGRQFSNSRSEMNVSTLELGDSALYLCASSLGTGYMNTEAFFGQGTRLTVV.

The chain carries TRBV19 and TRBJ2-1; D may be TRBD1 (6 bases). V was cut by 3 bases and J by 7 bases, with 16 bases left in between. The CDR3 loop spans 15 amino acids. In germline, CDR1 is LNHDA, CDR2 SQIVND (reference sequence). The CDR3 loop reads CASSIMRIRGNEQFF. The CDR3 bases are TGTGCCAGTAGTATCATGAGGATCAGGGGTAATGAGCAGTTCTTC. Drawing the rest from reference TRBV19 and TRBJ2-1, the complete variable domain is DGGITQSPKYLFRKEGQNVTLSCEQNLNHDAMYWYRQDPGQGLRLIYYSQIVNDFQKGDIAEGYSVSREKKESFPLTVTSAQKNPTAFYLCASSIMRIRGNEQFFGPGTRLTVL.

This chain uses TRBV6-1 with TRBJ1-5; tentative D call: TRBD1 (6 bases). This CDR3 has 18 amino acids. Between the trimmed V and J ends, which lost 2 bases and 0 bases, there was a span of 17 bases. Germline values: CDR1 MNHNS, CDR2 SASEGT. The CDR3 is CASSEYTGTFYSNQPQHF. The CDR3 nucleotides read TGTGCCAGCAGTGAATACACGGGGACATTTTATAGCAATCAGCCCCAGCATTTT.

The chain links TRBV28 to TRBJ2-2, with D unresolved. The CDR3 has 12 residues. V was pared by 7 bases and J by 4 bases, with 7 bases between. Germline V gene lookup returns CDR1 MDHEN and CDR2 SYDVKM. CDR3 nucleotide sequence: TGTGCCAGCAAGGAAGGCACCGGGGAGCTGTTTTTT. It translates to CASKEGTGELFF.

The chain joins TRBV15 to TRBJ2-7; TRBD2 matches at 9 bases. Germline V lookup: CDR1 LNHNV, CDR2 YYDKDF (reference sequence). This CDR3 comprises 14 residues. Trimming removed 3 bases from V and 3 bases from J; junction bases left unmatched: 3. This CDR3 reads CATSRASGNYEQYF. Here the CDR3 DNA reads TGTGCCACCAGCAGGGCTAGCGGGAACTACGAGCAGTACTTC.

The rearrangement links TRBV7-8 to TRBJ2-1; TRBD1 is a possible D gene (6 bases). This CDR3 has 14 amino acids. The germline gives CDR1 SGHVS, CDR2 FQNEAQ. Trimming removed 1 base from V and 2 bases from J, with 6 bases in between. CDR3 coding DNA: TGTGCCAGCAGCTTAGACAGGGCCTACAATGAGCAGTTCTTC. This gives the protein CASSLDRAYNEQFF. Supplemented by reference TRBV7-8 and TRBJ2-1, the full variable domain reads GAGVSQSPRYKVAKRGQDVALRCDPISGHVSLFWYQQALGQGPEFLTYFQNEAQLDKSGLPSDRFFAERPEGSVSTLKIQRTQQEDSAVYLCASSLDRAYNEQFFGPGTRLTVL.

CDR3 bases: TGTGCCAGTGGTCGGGCAACAGAAGAGACCCAGTACTTC. Translated, it gives CASGRATEETQYF. V is TRBV19 and J is TRBJ2-5; D is unclear. The CDR3 runs to 13 residues. Trimming took 8 bases from V and 3 from J, leaving 13 bases between them. Germline lookup yields CDR1 LNHDA and CDR2 SQIVND (reference sequence).

The rearrangement joins TRBV28 to TRBJ2-7, with D hard to call. Between the trimmed V and J ends, which lost 6 bases and 7 bases, there was a span of 19 bases. This CDR3 is 14 amino acids long. Germline-derived CDR1 and CDR2 are MDHEN and SYDVKM. The CDR3 sequence is CASSDLILSREQYF. The CDR3 nucleotides are TGTGCCAGCAGCGATCTTATACTGTCCCGGGAGCAGTACTTC.

The gene calls are TRBV11-2 and TRBJ1-1, with 7 bases identical to TRBD1. This CDR3 has 14 residues. Germline-derived CDR1 and CDR2 are SGHAT and FQNNGV. With 4 bases clipped from V and 4 bases from J, the junction kept 6 bases outside the gene matches. The CDR3 here is CASSSQGSGTEAFF. The CDR3 DNA follows: TGTGCCAGCAGCTCACAGGGGTCCGGCACTGAAGCTTTCTTT.

The J gene is TRBJ2-4, the V gene TRBV5-1; 8 bases are shared with TRBD2. The trim removed 3 bases at V and 7 bases at J, leaving 3 bases unmatched. The CDR3 runs to 13 residues. Germline CDR1 SGHRS, CDR2 YFSETQ. CDR3 sequence (DNA): TGCGCCAGCAGCTCAGGACTAGCCAACATTCAGTACTTC. It yields the protein CASSSGLANIQYF.

There are a few counts of this clone. The chain joins TRBV5-8 to TRBJ1-5, with a tentative D call TRBD1 (6 bases). The CDR3 runs to 12 residues. Germline loops: CDR1 SGHTS, CDR2 YDEGEE. The germline V and J ends were trimmed by 8 bases and 6 bases, with 12 bases remaining between them. CDR3 in DNA: TGTGCCAGTGGGGGGCATGCTCAGCCCCAGCATTTT. Protein sequence: CASGGHAQPQHF.

The CDR3 is CAWNHRGRGVSEAFF. CDR3 DNA: TGTGCCTGGAATCACAGGGGCCGCGGAGTGTCTGAAGCTTTCTTT. The rearrangement uses TRBV30 and TRBJ1-1, with 7 bases that match TRBD1. With 4 bases clipped from V and 6 bases from J, the junction kept 14 bases outside the gene matches. Germline CDR1 and CDR2: GTSNPN and SVGIG (reference sequence). This CDR3 is built from 15 residues. The whole variable domain, remainder taken from reference TRBV30 and TRBJ1-1, is SQTIHQWPATLVQPVGSPLSLECTVEGTSNPNLYWYRQAAGRGLQLLFYSVGIGQISSEVPQNLSASRPQDRQFILSSKKLLLSDSGFYLCAWNHRGRGVSEAFFGQGTRLTVV.